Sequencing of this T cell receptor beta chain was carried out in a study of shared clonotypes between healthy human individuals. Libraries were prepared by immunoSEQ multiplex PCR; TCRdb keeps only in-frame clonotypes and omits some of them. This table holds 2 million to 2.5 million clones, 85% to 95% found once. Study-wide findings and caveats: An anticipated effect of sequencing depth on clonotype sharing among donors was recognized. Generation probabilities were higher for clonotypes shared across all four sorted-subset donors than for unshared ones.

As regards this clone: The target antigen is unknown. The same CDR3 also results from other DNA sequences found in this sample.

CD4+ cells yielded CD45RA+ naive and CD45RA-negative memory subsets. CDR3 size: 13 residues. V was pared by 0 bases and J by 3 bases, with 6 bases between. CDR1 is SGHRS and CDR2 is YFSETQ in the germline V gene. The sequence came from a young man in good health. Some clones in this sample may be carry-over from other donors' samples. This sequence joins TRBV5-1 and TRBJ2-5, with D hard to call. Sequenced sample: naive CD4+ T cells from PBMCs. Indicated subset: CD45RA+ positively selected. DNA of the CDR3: TGCGCCAGCAGCTTGGGGGTCGAAGAGACCCAGTACTTC. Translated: CASSLGVEETQYF.